The source of this T cell receptor beta chain is a study of vaccination and CD4 T cells after COVID-19. As for the study in general: In culture, cells were exposed to overlapping spike peptides from SARS-CoV-2, HCoV-NL63, HCoV-OC43 and HCoV-229E.

Study results and limitations: Spike mono-reactivity applied to 304 of 307 vaccine-specific clones detected in convalescent patients.

Details on this clonotype: The antigen is undetermined.

Germline trimming cut 4 bases from V and 6 bases from J; bases unmatched to any gene: 10. CDR1 and CDR2 (germline): MNHEY, SVGAGI. The CDR3 has 15 residues. Documented treatment: approximately 9-day PBMC culture with coronavirus spike peptide pools or control peptides (ViraFEST assay). Sequenced with the Oncomine TCR Beta short-read assay was DNA taken from cultured CD4+ T cells. TCRdb itself ran the PCR reads through MiXCR, one entry per CDR3 protein. The sample comprises fewer than 8,500 distinct CDR3 sequences, roughly 67% of which are singletons, and about 20% rests with the top ten. This clonotype was obtained from a human donor who had recovered from COVID-19. The chain carries TRBV6-5 and TRBJ1-1, with 8 bases that match TRBD1. Specimen: CD4+ T cells from blood, cultured in vitro. The CDR3 here is CASSSPTGAEAEAFF. CDR3 DNA sequence: TGTGCCAGCAGTTCACCGACAGGGGCGGAGGCTGAAGCTTTCTTT.